This T cell receptor beta chain is from a study of T cells after yellow fever vaccination. General observations from the study: The appearance of a small share of clonotypes in both CD4 and CD8 compartments was observed. Most clones from primary vaccination resurfaced after the booster (around 97% CD4, approximately 87% CD8). Peaking faster, on day 5 versus 15, the secondary response was nonetheless weaker.

Template switching by 5'RACE produced TCR cDNA, adding a universal primer site and UMIs. A single record per CDR3 protein comes from TCRdb applying MiXCR to the 5' RACE reads. The data contain a few hundred thousand distinct CDR3 sequences, approximately 4% of them seen just once; the ten biggest clones take up approximately 23%. Germline V gene sequence: CDR1 SGHNT, CDR2 YYREEE (reference sequence). The V gene end was trimmed by 0 bases and the J gene end by 4 bases; junction bases not matched to a gene: 6. This CDR3 has 16 amino acids. This clonotype was recorded a few times. No antigen is known for it.

The specimen was PBMCs, collected 5 days after the yellow fever booster vaccination. The V gene is TRBV5-4, the J gene TRBJ2-3; 9 bases are shared with TRBD2. This TCR was sampled from a man between 18 and 29 years old who received the YFV17D yellow fever vaccine. The CDR3 reads CASSLAGLAGSDTQYF. DNA for the CDR3: TGTGCCAGCAGCTTGGCCGGGCTAGCGGGGTCAGATACGCAGTATTTT.